The T cell receptor (beta chain) described here comes from a study of cytomegalovirus exposure and HLA in healthy donors. After removal of 5 bases from V and 4 bases from J, the junction contained 17 bases not matched to a gene. CDR1 and CDR2 from the germline V gene are SGHAT and FQNNGV. The CDR3 sequence is 18 residues long. Assay: immunoSEQ multiplex PCR; the TCRdb copy retains only in-frame clones and omits some. The profile shows a few hundred thousand clones, 85% to 90% of them singletons. The J gene is TRBJ2-7, the V gene TRBV11-2; 10 positions agree with TRBD1. Material for sequencing was PBMCs. The clonotype comes from a woman aged 18-35 years in good health and CMV-seronegative. CDR3 nucleotides: TGTGCCAGCAGCCCGGGACAGGGGTGGAAGGTCGGGGGGTACGAGCAGTACTTC. Its protein is CASSPGQGWKVGGYEQYF.